This T cell receptor beta chain was identified in a study of human T cells and chemical hapten exposure. Turning to the study itself: Skin on the upper inner arm, roughly 2 cm by roughly 2 cm in size, was sensitized with 2% DPC.

This clonotype was recorded many times. V was trimmed by 2 bases and J by 5 bases, leaving 4 bases between them. CDR3 length: 12 amino acids. One entry per CDR3 protein results from TCRdb running MiXCR on the RACE reads. The sample consists of some 54,000 distinct CDR3 sequences, 7.5% to 10% of them appearing once. Time point noted: patch test 2, 6 weeks after DPC sensitization. Treatment reported: therapeutic diphenylcyclopropenone sensitization with weekly scalp DPC. This material consisted of whole blood, taken in connection with sensitization to the hapten diphenylcyclopropenone (DPC). V and J are TRBV12-3 or TRBV12-4 and TRBJ1-5; D is unresolved. This clonotype was sampled from a woman in her forties or fifties with alopecia areata. Some clones in this sample may be carry-over from other donors' samples. Written as DNA, the CDR3 is TGTGCCAGCAGTTTATGGGATCAGCCCCAGCATTTT. This codes for CASSLWDQPQHF.